The rows below give T cell receptor beta chains drawn from one sample of a study of a mutant IDH1 vaccine in newly diagnosed glioma. Antigens of these TCRs are unknown. Clones were read by immunoSEQ multiplex PCR, and TCRdb kept only the in-frame ones, dropping some. The table includes more than 35,000 clones, roughly 81% detected once. Here the sequenced sample was PBMCs, taken from a glioma patient whose treatment included an IDH1 peptide vaccine. The receptors originated from a man aged 40-49 years with glioma. The CDR3 runs from the conserved cysteine through the conserved F or W. The D gene is left open where the match is weak. A row's size may be missing; if present it is once, few, many or a size class.

V	D	J	size	CDR3	DNA
TRBV5-1	.	TRBJ2-2	few	CASSWSLTGELFF	TGCGCCAGCAGCTGGAGCCTCACCGGGGAGCTGTTTTTT
TRBV10-1	TRBD1	TRBJ2-5	.	CASSISRGQETQYF	TGCGCCAGCAGTATTTCCAGGGGGCAGGAGACCCAGTACTTC
TRBV5-1	.	TRBJ2-5	.	CASSSRGWEETQYF	TGCGCCAGCAGCTCACGCGGTTGGGAAGAGACCCAGTACTTC
TRBV7-9	.	TRBJ1-5	.	CASSLRGDSNQPQHF	TGTGCCAGCAGCTTAAGGGGAGATAGCAATCAGCCCCAGCATTTT
TRBV19	.	TRBJ1-2	.	CASAGRQILYGYTF	TGTGCCAGTGCTGGGCGACAGATTCTCTATGGCTACACCTTC
TRBV6-1	.	TRBJ1-5	few	CASSEGGEYQPQHF	TGTGCCAGCAGTGAAGGAGGGGAGTACCAGCCCCAGCATTTT
TRBV6-5	TRBD1	TRBJ1-1	.	CASSYGSTGTEAFF	TGTGCCAGCAGTTACGGGTCGACAGGGACTGAAGCTTTCTTT
TRBV7-9	TRBD1	TRBJ2-7	.	CASGTDRVSSYEQYF	TGTGCCAGCGGGACCGACAGGGTCAGCTCCTACGAGCAGTACTTC
TRBV2	TRBD1	TRBJ1-6	.	CASSETGGSYNSPLHF	TGTGCCAGCAGTGAGACAGGGGGCTCCTATAATTCACCCCTCCACTTT
TRBV7-9	.	TRBJ2-3	.	CASSMTGGRGRSTDTQYF	TGTGCCAGCAGCATGACTGGGGGACGGGGGCGGAGCACAGATACGCAGTATTTT
TRBV5-6	.	TRBJ2-3	once	CASSLGSVGRGDTQYF	TGTGCCAGCAGCTTGGGGTCCGTGGGCAGAGGAGATACGCAGTATTTT
TRBV27	.	TRBJ1-1	.	CASTRSGTANTEAFF	TGTGCCAGCACCCGATCCGGGACGGCAAACACTGAAGCTTTCTTT
TRBV7-9	TRBD2	TRBJ2-1	.	CASSLVSGSEQFF	TGTGCCAGCAGCTTGGTGAGCGGGAGTGAGCAGTTCTTC
TRBV20-1	TRBD1	TRBJ2-3	.	CSGGQGDTQYF	TGCAGTGGGGGACAGGGGGATACGCAGTATTTT
TRBV28	TRBD1	TRBJ2-2	once	CASGTVDTRELFF	TGTGCCAGTGGGACAGTGGACACCAGGGAGCTGTTTTTT
TRBV6-1	TRBD1	TRBJ1-1	.	CASSATGGTEAFF	TGTGCCAGCAGTGCAACAGGGGGCACTGAAGCTTTCTTT
TRBV28	.	TRBJ1-2	medium-sized	CASSWSEGQGYTF	TGTGCCAGCAGTTGGTCGGAAGGGCAAGGCTACACCTTC
TRBV10-3	.	TRBJ1-3	.	CAISRQDGAGNTIYF	TGTGCCATCAGTCGACAGGATGGGGCTGGAAACACCATATATTTT
TRBV5-8	.	TRBJ1-2	.	CASSPFPGYYGYTF	TGTGCCAGCAGCCCGTTCCCGGGGTACTATGGCTACACCTTC
TRBV5-1	TRBD1	TRBJ1-2	.	CASSLGQGAYGYTF	TGCGCCAGCAGTTTGGGACAGGGGGCCTATGGCTACACCTTC
TRBV10-3	.	TRBJ1-2	.	CAISERVAGGTSGYTF	TGTGCCATCAGTGAGCGGGTGGCGGGGGGCACATCTGGCTACACCTTC
TRBV10-2	.	TRBJ2-6	.	CASSSAGRPSSGANVLTF	TGCGCCAGCAGCTCTGCGGGACGCCCAAGCTCTGGGGCCAACGTCCTGACTTTC
TRBV5-1	TRBD2	TRBJ2-1	.	CASSSTTSGRYNEQFF	TGCGCCAGCAGCTCGACCACTAGCGGGAGATACAATGAGCAGTTCTTC
TRBV14	TRBD1	TRBJ2-3	.	CASSPFDRGRDTQYF	TGTGCCAGCAGCCCCTTTGACAGGGGTCGAGATACGCAGTATTTT
TRBV7-3	TRBD2	TRBJ2-1	.	CASSLQGLAGVDEQFF	TGTGCCAGCAGCTTACAGGGACTAGCGGGAGTAGATGAGCAGTTCTTC
TRBV4-3	TRBD2	TRBJ2-1	once	CASSQFVPGTSLEQFF	TGCGCCAGCAGCCAATTCGTTCCAGGGACTAGCCTTGAGCAGTTCTTC
TRBV6-6	.	TRBJ1-3	.	CASSYAADTIYF	TGTGCCAGCAGTTACGCCGCGGACACCATATATTTT
TRBV7-9	.	TRBJ2-7	medium-sized	CASTGQTYEQYF	TGTGCCAGCACCGGACAAACCTACGAGCAGTACTTC
TRBV10-2	TRBD1	TRBJ1-2	.	CASTLTGGGYGYTF	TGCGCCAGCACCTTGACAGGGGGCGGCTATGGCTACACCTTC
TRBV5-6	.	TRBJ2-5	.	CASSSLKRSTETQYF	TGTGCCAGCAGCTCCCTGAAGCGTTCGACGGAGACCCAGTACTTC
TRBV5-4	TRBD2	TRBJ2-7	.	CASSLGLAGGYEQYF	TGTGCCAGCAGCTTGGGGCTAGCGGGAGGGTACGAGCAGTACTTC
TRBV5-4	.	TRBJ2-3	few	CASSSSLVGTDTQYF	TGTGCCAGCAGCTCATCTCTTGTCGGTACAGATACGCAGTATTTT
TRBV7-8	TRBD2	TRBJ2-3	few	CASSLALSGSLYTQYF	TGTGCCAGCAGCTTAGCGCTGAGCGGGAGTTTATATACGCAGTATTTT
TRBV5-6	TRBD1	TRBJ1-3	.	CASSLDRTGGSGNTIYF	TGTGCCAGCAGCTTGGACCGGACAGGGGGTTCTGGAAACACCATATATTTT
TRBV5-1	.	TRBJ2-7	.	CASSSGLHEQYF	TGCGCCAGCAGTTCCGGGCTCCACGAGCAGTACTTC
TRBV11-1	.	TRBJ2-3	.	CASSLVGVGSGDTQYF	TGTGCCAGCAGCTTAGTCGGTGTGGGTTCGGGAGATACGCAGTATTTT
TRBV4-2	.	TRBJ2-7	.	CASSQGVPQGSYEQYF	TGTGCCAGCAGCCAAGGAGTACCACAGGGTTCCTACGAGCAGTACTTC
TRBV7-9	.	TRBJ1-1	few	CASSHGKPWDTEAFF	TGTGCCAGCAGCCATGGGAAACCCTGGGACACTGAAGCTTTCTTT
TRBV10-3	TRBD1	TRBJ2-6	.	CAISEFHPGTGGLAGANVLTF	TGTGCCATCAGTGAGTTCCACCCCGGGACAGGGGGCTTGGCTGGGGCCAACGTCCTGACTTTC
TRBV7-2	.	TRBJ2-7	once	CASSFSASYEQYF	TGTGCCAGCAGCTTTAGTGCCTCCTACGAGCAGTACTTC
TRBV9	.	TRBJ2-2	.	CASSVDPGVLTGELFF	TGTGCCAGCAGCGTAGATCCGGGCGTACTCACCGGGGAGCTGTTTTTT
TRBV18	.	TRBJ1-1	few	CASSAGIGGTEAFF	TGTGCCAGCTCAGCGGGAATCGGTGGGACTGAAGCTTTCTTT
TRBV6-4	TRBD2	TRBJ2-6	.	CASSAPGLAGVGPGANVLTF	TGTGCCAGCAGTGCGCCGGGACTAGCGGGAGTGGGGCCTGGGGCCAACGTCCTGACTTTC
TRBV5-1	TRBD2	TRBJ2-7	medium-sized	CASSAHFSGSGYEQYF	TGCGCCAGCAGCGCCCACTTTAGCGGGAGTGGGTACGAGCAGTACTTC
TRBV27	.	TRBJ2-7	.	CASSRPGGLNEQYF	TGTGCCAGCAGTCGCCCAGGGGGGCTAAACGAGCAGTACTTC